This TCR beta chain came from a study of blood T cell repertoires in COVID-19. About the study: COVID-19 samples from acute and convalescent phases originated in the United States, Italy and Spain. Sources were T cells, B-cell-depleted T cells, or PBMCs; the material itself was cDNA or gDNA.

The CDR3 consists of 13 residues. CDR1 and CDR2 (germline): MNHEY, SVGAGI. The ends lost 4 bases at V and 8 bases at J; junction bases unmatched: 5. Original analysis: Estimation of nucleated cell counts was performed using reference gene primer amplification. Data came from immunoSEQ multiplex PCR; TCRdb stores just in-frame clones and leaves some out. V and J calls and clone size are as listed in that table; D and trimming were resolved from the DNA. This repertoire shows around 200,000 clones, 84% found once; its top ten account for around 18%. The chain couples TRBV6-5 to TRBJ1-2, with 9 bases lining up with TRBD1. This clonotype originated in a woman older than 75 with active or convalescent COVID-19. The sequencing input was peripheral blood. CDR3 loop: CASSLQGARGYTF. The CDR3 DNA reads TGTGCCAGCAGTTTACAGGGGGCTAGGGGCTACACCTTC.